Listed here are 10 T cell receptor beta chains from one sample, sequenced in a study of control samples from healthy donors and cancer patients (TCRdb year 2020). The library was made by the immunoSEQ multiplex PCR assay. Held by TCRdb, this immuneACCESS table contains in-frame sequences only and omits some clones. Under half of the omission traces to an unresolved V gene where checked; the cause of the rest is unknown. The sample table contains 120,000 or so clones; only one count was recorded for around nine tenths of them. Jointly, the top ten make up around 9% of the sample. Sequenced input: blood. The receptors here all came from a man between 40 and 49 years old in good health.

This clone was detected only once. The chain links TRBV29-1 to TRBJ2-1; maybe TRBD1 (6 bases). Germline V gene sequence: CDR1 SQVTM, CDR2 ANQGSEA. V was pared by 7 bases and J by 5 bases, with 15 bases between. CDR3 length: 13 residues. The chain's CDR3 is CSAIKGQNNEQFF. In DNA form, the CDR3 reads TGCAGCGCAATCAAAGGACAGAACAATGAGCAGTTCTTC.

The chain combines TRBV20-1 with TRBJ1-6; no definite D call. Germline V lookup: CDR1 DFQATT, CDR2 SNEGSKA (reference sequence). The CDR3 sequence is 14 residues long. V was clipped by 3 bases and J by 5 bases, with 11 bases between them. The CDR3 region has the DNA TGCAGTGCTAGTCGGGTAGTTGATAATTCACCCCTCCACTTT. Protein product: CSASRVVDNSPLHF.

The rearrangement uses TRBV5-1 and TRBJ2-7; D uncertain. Germline lookup yields CDR1 SGHRS and CDR2 YFSETQ. The CDR3 runs to 13 residues. V dropped 0 bases and J dropped 4 bases, with 8 bases sitting between them. CDR3 nucleotide sequence: TGCGCCAGCAGCTTGGTTAACAATTACGAGCAGTACTTC. Protein sequence: CASSLVNNYEQYF.

The chain combines TRBV19 with TRBJ1-1; 10 bases match TRBD1. The CDR3 contains 16 residues. CDR1 is LNHDA, CDR2 SQIVND, per germline (reference sequence). The V and J ends lost 0 bases and 5 bases, in that order; junction bases with no gene match: 6. The CDR3 protein is CASSIDPRQGATEAFF. CDR3 bases: TGTGCCAGTAGTATAGATCCGAGACAGGGGGCTACTGAAGCTTTCTTT.

CDR3 sequence (DNA): TGTGCCAGCACCCCTAGCGGCGATACGCAGTATTTT. Protein product: CASTPSGDTQYF. The chain joins TRBV7-2 to TRBJ2-3, with TRBD2 matching over 7 bases. Germline V lookup: CDR1 SGHTA, CDR2 FQGNSA. CDR3 length: 12 residues. V shed 7 bases, J shed 6 bases, and the junction held 4 bases outside the gene matches. The variable domain in full, with the rest retrieved from reference TRBV7-2 and TRBJ2-3, is GAGVSQSPSNKVTEKGKDVELRCDPISGHTALYWYRQSLGQGLEFLIYFQGNSAPDKSGLPSDRFSAERTGGSVSTLTIQRTQQEDSAVYLCASTPSGDTQYFGPGTRLTVL.

The J gene is TRBJ1-3, the V gene TRBV5-1; 7 nucleotides match TRBD1. The CDR3 sequence is 16 residues long. Germline CDR1 is SGHRS and CDR2 is YFSETQ. The J segment lost 3 bases and the V segment lost 0 bases, leaving 6 bases of the junction unmatched. CDR3 DNA sequence: TGCGCCAGCAGCTTGGGACAGGGCCTTAGTGGAAACACCATATATTTT. Translation gives CASSLGQGLSGNTIYF.

The rearrangement joins TRBV9 to TRBJ1-1; D remains ambiguous. CDR1 and CDR2 (germline): SGDLS, YYNGEE. The CDR3 sequence is 13 residues long. V shed 0 bases and J shed 4 bases, with 7 bases lying between them. The CDR3 spells CASSVGRVTEAFF. CDR3 in DNA: TGTGCCAGCAGCGTAGGGCGAGTCACTGAAGCTTTCTTT.

V and J are TRBV5-5 and TRBJ1-1; 7 bases align to TRBD1. Losses at the gene ends were 2 bases for V and 3 bases for J; bases not matched to a gene: 1. Looked up from germline, CDR1 is SGHKS and CDR2 is YYEKEE (reference sequence). The CDR3 is 13 residues long. CDR3: CASSFQGDTEAFF. CDR3 nucleotides: TGTGCCAGCAGCTTCCAGGGGGACACTGAAGCTTTCTTT.

J is TRBJ1-1 and V is TRBV2, with TRBD1 as a possible D gene (5 bases). Germline V lookup: CDR1 SNHLY, CDR2 FYNNEI. CDR3 length: 16 residues. V lost 6 bases, J lost 1 base, and 18 bases lay in between. The DNA of the CDR3 is TGTGCCAGCAGAAGTCTCCTATGGGGGGAGAACACTGAAGCTTTCTTT. Translation gives CASRSLLWGENTEAFF.

This clone was observed at least ten times. This rearrangement joins TRBV19 to TRBJ1-1; maybe TRBD1 (5 bases). The CDR3 is 14 residues long. Germline CDR1 and CDR2: LNHDA and SQIVND (reference sequence). The V end was cut by 3 bases, the J end by 2 bases, with 10 bases between. CDR3 DNA: TGTGCCAGTAGTATTGACAGACTTAACACTGAAGCTTTCTTT. This codes for CASSIDRLNTEAFF. Complete variable domain (other parts from reference TRBV19 and TRBJ1-1): DGGITQSPKYLFRKEGQNVTLSCEQNLNHDAMYWYRQDPGQGLRLIYYSQIVNDFQKGDIAEGYSVSREKKESFPLTVTSAQKNPTAFYLCASSIDRLNTEAFFGQGTRLTVV.